The T cell receptor beta chain described here comes from a study of blood T cell repertoires in COVID-19. This CDR3 has 16 residues. Trimming removed 0 bases at V and 7 bases at J, with 16 bases between. Germline loops: CDR1 SGHRS, CDR2 YFSETQ. Clones were read by immunoSEQ multiplex PCR, and TCRdb kept only the in-frame ones, dropping some. The table records about 140,000 clones, 70% to 85% of them present only once. This chain connects TRBV5-1 to TRBJ1-4; no clear D gene. Sequencing was done on a sample of peripheral blood. This clonotype was obtained from a man aged 55 to 70 with active or convalescent COVID-19. The CDR3 DNA reads as TGCGCCAGCAGCTTGGCCACCCAGCGGTCTGGTGAAAAACTGTTTTTT. This gives the protein CASSLATQRSGEKLFF.